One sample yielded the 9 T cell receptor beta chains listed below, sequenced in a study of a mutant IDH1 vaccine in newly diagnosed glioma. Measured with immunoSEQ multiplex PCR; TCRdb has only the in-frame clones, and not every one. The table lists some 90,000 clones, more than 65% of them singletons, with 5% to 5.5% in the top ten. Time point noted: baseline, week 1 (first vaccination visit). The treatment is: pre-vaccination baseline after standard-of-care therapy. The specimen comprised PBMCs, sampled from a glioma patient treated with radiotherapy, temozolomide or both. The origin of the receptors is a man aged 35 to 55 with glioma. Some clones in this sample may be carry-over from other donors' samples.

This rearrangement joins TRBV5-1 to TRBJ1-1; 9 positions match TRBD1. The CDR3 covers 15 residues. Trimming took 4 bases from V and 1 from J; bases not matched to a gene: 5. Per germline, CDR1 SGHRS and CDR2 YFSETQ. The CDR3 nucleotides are TGCGCCAGCAGCACAAAGACAGGGGGGAACACTGAAGCTTTCTTT. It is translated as CASSTKTGGNTEAFF.

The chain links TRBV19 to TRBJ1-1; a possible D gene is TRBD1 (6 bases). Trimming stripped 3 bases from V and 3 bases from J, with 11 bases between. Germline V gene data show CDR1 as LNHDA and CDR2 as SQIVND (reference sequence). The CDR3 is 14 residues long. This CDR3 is CASSIVSGDTEAFF. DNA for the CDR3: TGTGCCAGTAGTATCGTTTCAGGGGACACTGAAGCTTTCTTT.

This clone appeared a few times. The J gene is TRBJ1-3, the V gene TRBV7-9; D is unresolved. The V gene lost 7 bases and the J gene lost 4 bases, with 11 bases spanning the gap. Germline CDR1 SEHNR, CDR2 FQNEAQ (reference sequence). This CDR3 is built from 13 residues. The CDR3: CASTLEGGNTIYF. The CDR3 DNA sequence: TGTGCCAGCACCCTGGAGGGCGGAAACACCATATATTTT.

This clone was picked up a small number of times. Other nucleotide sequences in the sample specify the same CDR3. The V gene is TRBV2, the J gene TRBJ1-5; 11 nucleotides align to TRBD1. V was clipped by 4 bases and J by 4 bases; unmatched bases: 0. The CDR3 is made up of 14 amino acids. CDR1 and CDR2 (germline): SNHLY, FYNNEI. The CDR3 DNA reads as TGTGCCAGCAGTGGGGACAGGGGGAATCAGCCCCAGCATTTT. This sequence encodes CASSGDRGNQPQHF.

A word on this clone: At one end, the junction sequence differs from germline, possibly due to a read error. The CDR3 nucleotides read TGTGCCAGCAGCCTAGGGAGCGCGGTCTATGGCTACACCTTC. Encoded protein: CASSLGSAVYGYTF. The chain carries TRBV13 and TRBJ1-2; the D is unclear. This CDR3 has 14 residues. Germline CDR1 and CDR2: PRHDT and FYEKMQ (reference sequence). The variable domain in full, completed from reference TRBV13 and TRBJ1-2, reads AAGVIQSPRHLIKEKRETATLKCYPIPRHDTVYWYQQGPGQDPQFLISFYEKMQSDKGSIPDRFSAQQFSDYHSELNMSSLELGDSALYFCASSLGSAVYGYTFGSGTRLTVV.

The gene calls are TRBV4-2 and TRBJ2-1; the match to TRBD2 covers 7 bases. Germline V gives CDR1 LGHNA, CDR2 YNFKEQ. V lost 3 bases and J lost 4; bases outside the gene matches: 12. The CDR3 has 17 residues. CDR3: CASSQASAPGGYNEQFF. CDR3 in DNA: TGTGCCAGCAGCCAGGCCTCGGCACCGGGGGGTTACAATGAGCAGTTCTTC.

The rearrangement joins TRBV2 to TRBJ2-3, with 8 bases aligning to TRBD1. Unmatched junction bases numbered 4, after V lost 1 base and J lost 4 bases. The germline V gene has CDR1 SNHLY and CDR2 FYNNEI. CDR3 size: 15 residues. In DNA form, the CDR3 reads TGTGCCAGCAGTGAAGTGGCAGGGGGCGCAGATACGCAGTATTTT. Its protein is CASSEVAGGADTQYF.

CDR3 nucleotides: TGTGCCAGCAGCTTAGGTCCTGCAGGTCCCACTGAAGCTTTCTTT. Its translation: CASSLGPAGPTEAFF. This chain connects TRBV7-9 to TRBJ1-1; D remains ambiguous. Germline V gene sequence: CDR1 SEHNR, CDR2 FQNEAQ (reference sequence). The CDR3 runs 15 residues. V lost 1 base to trimming and J lost 4 bases, with 13 bases between them. The complete variable domain, with remaining parts taken from reference TRBV7-9 and TRBJ1-1, reads DTGVSQNPRHKITKRGQNVTFRCDPISEHNRLYWYRQTLGQGPEFLTYFQNEAQLEKSRLLSDRFSAERPKGSFSTLEIQRTEQGDSAMYLCASSLGPAGPTEAFFGQGTRLTVV.

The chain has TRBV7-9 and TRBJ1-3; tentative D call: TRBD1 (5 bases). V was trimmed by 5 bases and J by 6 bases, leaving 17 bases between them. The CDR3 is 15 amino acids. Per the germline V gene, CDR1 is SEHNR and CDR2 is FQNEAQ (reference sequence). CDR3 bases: TGTGCCAGCAGCGGGGCGAAAAACAACGCAAACACCATATATTTT. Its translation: CASSGAKNNANTIYF. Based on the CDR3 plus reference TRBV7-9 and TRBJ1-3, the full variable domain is DTGVSQNPRHKITKRGQNVTFRCDPISEHNRLYWYRQTLGQGPEFLTYFQNEAQLEKSRLLSDRFSAERPKGSFSTLEIQRTEQGDSAMYLCASSGAKNNANTIYFGEGSWLTVV.